The 18 T cell receptor beta chains below come from one sample, sequenced in a study of early T cells in non-severe SARS-CoV-2 infection. TCRdb called the 5' RACE reads again in MiXCR, with one record for every CDR3 protein. The sample shows 80,000 to 95,000 distinct CDR3 sequences, roughly 15% of them seen only once. Sequencing was done on a sample of whole blood. The receptors stem from an adult who was a healthcare worker with PCR-confirmed SARS-CoV-2 infection or an uninfected control (not recorded which).

This clonotype was detected many times. This chain connects TRBV7-2 to TRBJ2-3; possible D gene TRBD2, 6 bases. The ends were cut back, 2 bases at V and 6 bases at J, with 15 bases in the middle. The length of the CDR3 is 15 residues. Germline values: CDR1 SGHTA, CDR2 FQGNSA. The CDR3 coding sequence is TGTGCCAGCAGCTTATCCCGGGACTTGCCCGATACGCAGTATTTT. This sequence encodes CASSLSRDLPDTQYF.

This clonotype was seen many times. The chain combines TRBV20-1 with TRBJ1-1, with 7 bases aligning to TRBD1. The trim removed 3 bases at V and 1 base at J, leaving 8 bases unmatched. Germline CDR1 and CDR2: DFQATT and SNEGSKA (reference sequence). The CDR3 totals 15 residues. The CDR3 reads CSARRTGEGNTEAFF. The CDR3 DNA is TGCAGTGCTAGGCGCACAGGGGAGGGGAACACTGAAGCTTTCTTT.

In its sample, this clonotype was seen a few times. V is TRBV2 and J is TRBJ1-6, with D uncertain. The CDR3 sequence is 13 residues long. From germline, CDR1 is SNHLY and CDR2 FYNNEI. V was cut by 6 bases and J by 6 bases, with 9 bases left in between. The CDR3 sequence: CASRDLGNSPLHF. CDR3 sequence (DNA): TGTGCCAGCAGGGATTTGGGTAATTCACCCCTCCACTTT.

The chain employs TRBV7-2 and TRBJ1-1; 7 bases are shared with TRBD1. V gave up 0 bases and J gave up 7 bases; unmatched junction bases: 5. Per the germline V gene, CDR1 is SGHTA and CDR2 is FQGNSA. This CDR3 has 14 amino acids. As DNA, the CDR3 is TGTGCCAGCAGCTTAGCCCGACAGGGCCTTGAAGCTTTCTTT. Translated: CASSLARQGLEAFF.

This clonotype was seen repeatedly, ten times or more. The rearrangement links TRBV6-6 to TRBJ1-5; D is unresolved. Trimming removed 5 bases at V and 1 base at J, with 12 bases between. CDR1 and CDR2 (germline): MNHNY, SVGAGI (reference sequence). This CDR3 is built from 15 residues. The CDR3 DNA reads as TGTGCCAGCAGTCCACCTGACACCAGCAATCAGCCCCAGCATTTT. As protein: CASSPPDTSNQPQHF.

This clonotype turned up a few times. The chain is built from TRBV20-1 and TRBJ2-4; D possibly corresponds to TRBD2 (5 bases). Trimming cost V 6 bases and J 8 bases, with 11 bases left between them. This CDR3 contains 11 residues. CDR1 is DFQATT and CDR2 is SNEGSKA in the germline V gene (reference sequence). The CDR3 spells CSARTADIQYF. The CDR3 bases are TGCAGTGCCCGGACTGCGGACATTCAGTACTTC.

The V gene is TRBV5-4, the J gene TRBJ2-5; TRBD1 might be the D (6 bases). V lost 4 bases and J lost 4, with 14 bases in between. Germline V gene data show CDR1 as SGHNT and CDR2 as YYREEE (reference sequence). The CDR3 has 14 residues. The CDR3 DNA reads as TGTGCCAGCAGCATGGAACAGGGCACAGAGACCCAGTACTTC. It is translated as CASSMEQGTETQYF.

The rearrangement uses TRBV29-1 and TRBJ2-3; 7 bases are shared with TRBD2. V dropped 1 base and J dropped 3; count of bases not matched to a gene: 7. The CDR3 length is 15 residues. Germline values: CDR1 SQVTM, CDR2 ANQGSEA. CDR3 loop: CSVEGGGLGTDTQYF. CDR3 sequence (DNA): TGCAGCGTTGAAGGGGGGGGACTGGGAACAGATACGCAGTATTTT.

The V and J genes are TRBV10-3 and TRBJ1-4; D is undetermined. This CDR3 region has 13 residues. V lost 2 bases to trimming and J lost 7 bases, with 8 bases between them. The V gene's germline CDR1 is ENHRY and CDR2 SYGVKD. CDR3 sequence: CAISERAGEKLFF. The CDR3 DNA is TGTGCCATCAGTGAGAGGGCAGGTGAAAAACTGTTTTTT.

The V gene is TRBV12-5, the J gene TRBJ2-5, with D unresolved. Trimming took 3 bases from V and 5 from J, leaving 10 bases between them. The germline gives CDR1 LGHNT, CDR2 FRNRAP. The CDR3 sequence is 13 residues long. The CDR3, as DNA: TGTGCTAGTGGTTTCCAACTGATTGAGACCCAGTACTTC. Translating it yields CASGFQLIETQYF.

The V gene is TRBV2, the J gene TRBJ1-2, with no clear D. The germline V gene encodes CDR1 SNHLY and CDR2 FYNNEI. The CDR3 runs to 13 residues. V lost 4 bases and J 9 bases, leaving 15 bases between the germline ends. CDR3 sequence: CASSADIGESYTF. CDR3 nucleotides: TGTGCCAGCAGTGCGGATATTGGGGAGAGCTACACCTTC. Complete variable domain (other parts from reference TRBV2 and TRBJ1-2): EPEVTQTPSHQVTQMGQEVILRCVPISNHLYFYWYRQILGQKVEFLVSFYNNEISEKSEIFDDQFSVERPDGSNFTLKIRSTKLEDSAMYFCASSADIGESYTFGSGTRLTVV.

This clonotype has ten or more counts. This chain connects TRBV6-2 or TRBV6-3 to TRBJ2-1; a weak D match, TRBD1 (6 bases). Germline-derived CDR1 and CDR2 are MNHEY and SVGEGT. The germline V and J ends were trimmed by 5 bases and 5 bases, with 31 bases remaining between them. The CDR3 has 20 amino acids. CDR3 coding DNA: TGTGCCAGCAGTCCCATCTCCCGGATAAAGGGGGATAGAACCCACAATGAGCAGTTCTTC. This gives the protein CASSPISRIKGDRTHNEQFF.

V gene TRBV4-1 combines with J gene TRBJ2-3, with D perhaps TRBD2 (6 bases). This CDR3 spans 17 amino acids. The germline V gene encodes CDR1 MGHRA and CDR2 YSYEKL. V lost 1 base, J lost 5 bases, and 19 bases lay in between. The CDR3 protein is CASSQVSWAGGRDTQYF. In DNA, the CDR3 is TGCGCCAGCAGCCAAGTTTCTTGGGCCGGGGGTAGAGATACGCAGTATTTT.

V gene TRBV5-1 combines with J gene TRBJ2-3, with D unclear. V shed 4 bases and J shed 1 base, with 4 bases lying between them. CDR1 is SGHRS, CDR2 YFSETQ, per germline. This CDR3 region has 12 residues. Here the CDR3 reads CASSTGTDTQYF. The CDR3 DNA follows: TGCGCCAGCAGCACAGGCACAGATACGCAGTATTTT.

The V gene is TRBV20-1, the J gene TRBJ2-5, with TRBD1 identical over 11 bases. The CDR3 runs to 15 residues. Germline CDR1 is DFQATT and CDR2 is SNEGSKA (reference sequence). V dropped 6 bases and J dropped 6; count of bases not matched to a gene: 12. This chain's CDR3 is CSANDRDRGTKTQYF. The CDR3 region has the DNA TGCAGTGCAAACGACCGGGACAGGGGGACGAAGACCCAGTACTTC.

This sequence joins TRBV4-1 and TRBJ1-6, with 8 nucleotides matching TRBD1. CDR1 is MGHRA, CDR2 YSYEKL, per germline. V was pared by 6 bases and J by 7 bases, with 11 bases of the junction left unmatched. The CDR3 consists of 16 residues. The CDR3 DNA sequence: TGCGCCAGCAGAACCCCAATACAGGGGGGGAATTCACCCCTCCACTTT. It is translated as CASRTPIQGGNSPLHF.

V usage is TRBV7-2 and J usage is TRBJ2-5, with D possibly TRBD1 on 6 matching bases. The CDR3 extends over 13 amino acids. V lost 7 bases, J lost 1 base, and 10 bases lay in between. Germline CDR1 SGHTA, CDR2 FQGNSA. CDR3 DNA sequence: TGTGCCAGCAAGGACAGCCTCCAAGAGACCCAGTACTTC. Protein sequence: CASKDSLQETQYF. Full variable domain (rest looked up from reference TRBV7-2 and TRBJ2-5): GAGVSQSPSNKVTEKGKDVELRCDPISGHTALYWYRQSLGQGLEFLIYFQGNSAPDKSGLPSDRFSAERTGGSVSTLTIQRTQQEDSAVYLCASKDSLQETQYFGPGTRLLVL.

This chain joins TRBV9 and TRBJ2-1; the match to TRBD1 covers 9 bases. V gave up 0 bases and J gave up 4 bases; unmatched junction bases: 2. The CDR3 spans 15 residues. Germline V gives CDR1 SGDLS, CDR2 YYNGEE. The CDR3 protein is CASSVVGQGYNEQFF. CDR3 nucleotides: TGTGCCAGCAGCGTAGTTGGACAGGGGTACAATGAGCAGTTCTTC.